These 28 T cell receptor beta chains were sequenced from one sample in a study of T cells after yellow fever vaccination. A single record per CDR3 protein comes from TCRdb applying MiXCR to the 5' RACE reads. The sample has 300,000 to 400,000 distinct CDR3 sequences, 9.5% to 15% seen once. The sample consisted of CD4+ T cells sorted from PBMCs, taken 15 days after the yellow fever booster vaccination. These receptor sequences come from a man younger than 30 who received the YFV17D yellow fever vaccine.

This clonotype came up a few times. The CDR3 nucleotides are TGCGCCAGCAGCCACGGACAGGGGGCGCCGGAGACCCAGTACTTC. Protein product: CASSHGQGAPETQYF. The gene calls are TRBV4-3 and TRBJ2-5, with 11 bases matching TRBD1. Germline V gene lookup returns CDR1 LGHNA and CDR2 YSLEER. Trimming removed 3 bases from V and 5 bases from J; junction bases left unmatched: 5. The CDR3 extends over 15 amino acids.

V usage is TRBV7-9 and J usage is TRBJ1-2; D not resolved. The CDR3 has 17 residues. With 7 bases removed from V and 4 bases from J, the gap between germline ends came to 25 bases. Germline V gene sequence: CDR1 SEHNR, CDR2 FQNEAQ (reference sequence). The CDR3 sequence: CASTTPDLTGNLYGYTF. The CDR3 DNA sequence: TGTGCCAGCACCACTCCAGACCTGACTGGGAATCTCTATGGCTACACCTTC.

This clonotype was detected a few times. The rearrangement uses TRBV3-1 and TRBJ2-7, with TRBD1 identical over 8 bases. J was trimmed by 12 bases and V by 4 bases; bases with no gene match: 11. Germline V gene sequence: CDR1 LGHDT, CDR2 YNNKEL (reference sequence). CDR3 length equals 13 residues. CDR3 residues: CASSPTGTGVLYV. The CDR3 bases are TGTGCCAGCAGCCCGACAGGGACAGGCGTGTTGTACGTC.

The chain carries TRBV7-2 and TRBJ2-2; TRBD2 matches 8 bases. Germline CDR1 and CDR2: SGHTA and FQGNSA. V dropped 5 bases and J dropped 1; count of bases not matched to a gene: 6. This CDR3 has 16 residues. The CDR3 sequence is CASSRAAGGNTGELFF. For the CDR3, the DNA is TGTGCCAGCAGCAGGGCCGCGGGGGGGAACACCGGGGAGCTGTTTTTT.

This clonotype showed up just a few times. V and J are TRBV7-2 and TRBJ1-2; TRBD1 matches at 9 bases. Germline CDR1 is SGHTA and CDR2 is FQGNSA. The CDR3 is 13 amino acids. The ends lost 9 bases at V and 1 base at J; junction bases unmatched: 3. Here the CDR3 DNA reads TGTGCCAGGGGGACAGGGAGTAACTATGGCTACACCTTC. Protein: CARGTGSNYGYTF.

This clonotype was seen only a few times. The chain has TRBV19 and TRBJ1-2; D perhaps matches TRBD1 (5 bases). V was trimmed by 5 bases and J by 0 bases, leaving 19 bases between them. CDR1 and CDR2 from the germline V gene are LNHDA and SQIVND (reference sequence). CDR3 length equals 17 residues. The CDR3, as DNA: TGTGCCAGTAGTCCCCGCGTCAGGGCCGACTCTAACTATGGCTACACCTTC. Translation gives CASSPRVRADSNYGYTF.

In its sample, this clonotype was seen a few times. The V call is TRBV4-3, the J call TRBJ2-6; no reliable D call. Germline assignment: CDR1 LGHNA and CDR2 YSLEER. The CDR3 totals 17 residues. The ends were cut back, 0 bases at V and 0 bases at J, with 9 bases in the middle. CDR3 residues: CASSQDLVGSGANVLTF. In nucleotides, the CDR3 is TGCGCCAGCAGCCAAGATCTCGTGGGCTCTGGGGCCAACGTCCTGACTTTC.

This clonotype was picked up a small number of times. The rearrangement joins TRBV5-1 to TRBJ2-2; TRBD1 matches 9 bases. V lost 4 bases and J lost 8; bases outside the gene matches: 9. In germline, CDR1 is SGHRS, CDR2 YFSETQ. CDR3 length: 15 residues. The chain's CDR3 is CASSAGTGRRGELFF. For the CDR3, the DNA is TGCGCCAGCAGCGCAGGGACAGGGCGGAGAGGGGAGCTGTTTTTT.

This clonotype showed up just a few times. The gene calls are TRBV7-2 and TRBJ1-1; D is uncertain. The ends were cut back, 3 bases at V and 6 bases at J, with 17 bases in the middle. The germline gives CDR1 SGHTA, CDR2 FQGNSA. This CDR3 region has 15 residues. The CDR3 region has the DNA TGTGCCAGCAGCTTCCTGTCCCTTCAAGGAGCTGAAGCTTTCTTT. It codes for CASSFLSLQGAEAFF.

This clonotype appeared many times. The chain uses TRBV27 and TRBJ2-7; D ambiguous. The CDR3 is 13 amino acids. Germline CDR1 MNHEY, CDR2 SMNVEV (reference sequence). Trimming removed 2 bases from V and 0 bases from J, with 5 bases in between. In nucleotides, the CDR3 is TGTGCCAGCAGTTTAGAGGTCTCCTACGAGCAGTACTTC. It yields the protein CASSLEVSYEQYF.

This clonotype was found a few times. The V and J genes are TRBV7-2 and TRBJ1-5; 9 nucleotides agree with TRBD1. CDR3 length equals 15 residues. Germline values: CDR1 SGHTA, CDR2 FQGNSA. V trimming: 5 bases; J trimming: 2 bases; junction bases outside the gene matches: 4. The CDR3 reads CASSRQGGGNQPQHF. DNA of the CDR3: TGTGCCAGCAGCAGACAGGGGGGGGGCAATCAGCCCCAGCATTTT.

Written as DNA, the CDR3 is TGTGCCACCAGTGATGGGCCGGGTCGTGGCTACACCTTC. It is translated as CATSDGPGRGYTF. The chain couples TRBV24-1 to TRBJ1-2, with D uncertain. V was clipped by 3 bases and J by 7 bases, with 11 bases between them. CDR1 KGHDR and CDR2 SFDVKD come from the germline V gene. CDR3 length equals 13 residues.

This clonotype was seen a few times. V and J are TRBV6-5 and TRBJ1-5; unclear D gene. The CDR3 is 13 amino acids. Trimming took off 5 bases at V and 9 bases at J, with 14 bases between the two ends. Germline V gene sequence: CDR1 MNHEY, CDR2 SVGAGI. CDR3 in DNA: TGTGCCAGCAGTCCCCTCGGGGAACGGCCCCAGCATTTT. It encodes CASSPLGERPQHF.

This clonotype was detected ten times or more. CDR3 loop: CASRPVGVNEQFF. The CDR3 DNA sequence: TGTGCCAGCCGTCCGGTTGGGGTCAATGAGCAGTTCTTC. J is TRBJ2-1 and V is TRBV7-2; D is uncertain. The CDR3 spans 13 residues. V was clipped by 8 bases and J by 6 bases, with 14 bases between them. Germline V gene data show CDR1 as SGHTA and CDR2 as FQGNSA. The full variable domain, its missing parts supplied by reference TRBV7-2 and TRBJ2-1, is GAGVSQSPSNKVTEKGKDVELRCDPISGHTALYWYRQSLGQGLEFLIYFQGNSAPDKSGLPSDRFSAERTGGSVSTLTIQRTQQEDSAVYLCASRPVGVNEQFFGPGTRLTVL.

The rearrangement links TRBV20-1 to TRBJ1-2; D unresolved. V gave up 2 bases and J gave up 0 bases, with 7 bases separating them. Germline V CDR1 and CDR2: DFQATT, SNEGSKA (reference sequence). This CDR3 is 13 amino acids long. In DNA form, the CDR3 reads TGCAGTGCTAGACAGTTAACTAACTATGGCTACACCTTC. It specifies CSARQLTNYGYTF.

The chain recombines TRBV5-1 with TRBJ2-5, with TRBD1 identical over 7 bases. CDR1 SGHRS and CDR2 YFSETQ come from the germline V gene. This CDR3 region has 14 residues. V lost 6 bases, J lost 7 bases, and 12 bases stayed unmatched. CDR3 region: CASNPDRPAVTQYF. CDR3 nucleotide sequence: TGCGCCAGCAATCCGGACAGGCCCGCGGTGACCCAGTACTTC.

This clonotype was counted many times. The chain links TRBV5-1 to TRBJ2-3; D might be TRBD2 (6 bases). Germline CDR1 is SGHRS and CDR2 is YFSETQ. The CDR3 spans 13 residues. V lost 4 bases and J lost 4, with 10 bases in between. The CDR3 protein is CASSRGDSDTQYF. CDR3 sequence (DNA): TGCGCCAGCAGCCGTGGGGACTCAGATACGCAGTATTTT.

Only a few counts were recorded for this clonotype. The chain employs TRBV7-2 and TRBJ2-1; D is possibly TRBD1 (7 bases). V lost 5 bases and J lost 5, with 13 bases in between. This CDR3 has 14 amino acids. Germline CDR1 and CDR2: SGHTA and FQGNSA. The CDR3 here is CASSLQGGDNEQFF. The CDR3 DNA reads TGTGCCAGCAGCCTTCAGGGGGGTGACAATGAGCAGTTCTTC.

The chain uses TRBV20-1 and TRBJ1-1; 7 bases match TRBD1. Trimming took 0 bases from V and 3 from J; bases not matched to a gene: 4. This CDR3 spans 14 amino acids. The germline CDR1 and CDR2 sequences are DFQATT and SNEGSKA (reference sequence). The CDR3 region is CSARDIRGDTEAFF. CDR3 coding DNA: TGCAGTGCTAGAGATATCAGGGGGGACACTGAAGCTTTCTTT.

This clonotype has a handful of counts. The chain's CDR3 is CASVSGGEETQYF. CDR3 DNA: TGTGCTAGTGTTTCGGGGGGAGAGGAGACCCAGTACTTC. The chain has TRBV12-5 and TRBJ2-5; 7 nucleotides line up with TRBD2. This CDR3 is built from 13 residues. Trimming took 7 bases from V and 5 from J; bases not matched to a gene: 7. Germline V gene lookup returns CDR1 LGHNT and CDR2 FRNRAP.

This clonotype was counted a few times. V gene TRBV6-2 or TRBV6-3 combines with J gene TRBJ2-1, with 9 nucleotides matching TRBD2. The V gene end was trimmed by 6 bases and the J gene end by 5 bases; junction bases not matched to a gene: 5. CDR1 and CDR2 from the germline V gene are MNHEY and SVGEGT. The CDR3 runs to 14 residues. The DNA of the CDR3 is TGTGCCAGCAGACAGCGGGGGGTAGACAATGAGCAGTTCTTC. It encodes CASRQRGVDNEQFF.

This clonotype showed up just a few times. The genes are TRBV7-2 and TRBJ1-2, with D hard to call. V was shortened by 3 bases and J by 7 bases, with 15 bases between the two germline ends. The length of the CDR3 is 14 residues. Looked up from germline, CDR1 is SGHTA and CDR2 is FQGNSA. The CDR3 spells CASSFTAAGGGYTF. CDR3 coding DNA: TGTGCCAGCAGCTTTACTGCAGCCGGAGGTGGCTACACCTTC.

Only a few counts were recorded for this clonotype. V gene TRBV18 combines with J gene TRBJ2-1; D could derive from TRBD1 or TRBD2 (5 bases each). The V end lost 4 bases, the J end lost 0 bases, and 10 bases lay between the germline ends. Germline loops: CDR1 KGHSH, CDR2 LQKENI. The CDR3 has 15 amino acids. CDR3 DNA sequence: TGTGCCAGCTCACGGGACGGCAGCTCCTACAATGAGCAGTTCTTC. Protein product: CASSRDGSSYNEQFF.

This clonotype was recorded many times. The genes are TRBV28 and TRBJ2-3; D uncertain. The CDR3 consists of 12 residues. Trimming left V 5 bases short and J 2 bases short, with 5 bases between. Germline V CDR1 and CDR2: MDHEN, SYDVKM. The CDR3 sequence: CASSQNTDTQYF. The DNA for the CDR3 is TGTGCCAGCAGTCAAAACACAGATACGCAGTATTTT.

In this sample, this clonotype turned up many times. The J gene is TRBJ2-3, the V gene TRBV30, with D perhaps matching TRBD2 (5 bases). The CDR3 is 13 residues long. Germline assignment: CDR1 GTSNPN and CDR2 SVGIG (reference sequence). V was cut by 4 bases and J by 0 bases, with 8 bases left in between. The CDR3 sequence: CAWMDFSTDTQYF. CDR3 coding DNA: TGTGCCTGGATGGACTTTAGCACAGATACGCAGTATTTT.

This clonotype came up a few times. This chain connects TRBV5-1 to TRBJ1-1; D might be TRBD1 (6 bases). This CDR3 contains 14 residues. V gave up 4 bases and J gave up 3 bases, with 13 bases separating them. CDR1 and CDR2 (germline): SGHRS, YFSETQ. The CDR3 loop is CASSTHRVDTEAFF. CDR3 nucleotides: TGCGCCAGCAGCACCCACAGGGTAGACACTGAAGCTTTCTTT.

The rearrangement joins TRBV2 to TRBJ2-7; TRBD1 matches at 7 bases. V shed 7 bases and J 3 bases; nucleotides not matched to a gene: 9. Germline V gene sequence: CDR1 SNHLY, CDR2 FYNNEI. This CDR3 region has 14 residues. The chain's CDR3 is CASNPGTVDYEQYF. The CDR3 coding sequence is TGTGCCAGCAACCCCGGGACAGTGGACTACGAGCAGTACTTC.

This chain joins TRBV28 and TRBJ2-5; TRBD2 matches 10 bases. Germline CDR1 MDHEN, CDR2 SYDVKM. V shed 4 bases and J 5 bases; nucleotides not matched to a gene: 7. The CDR3 runs to 15 residues. In nucleotides, the CDR3 is TGTGCCAGCAGTTCGCTAGCGGGGGATGCCGAGACCCAGTACTTC. As protein: CASSSLAGDAETQYF.